This paragraph reports one TCR beta chain. The target antigen is unknown. Generated by immunoSEQ multiplex PCR, the TCRdb table keeps only in-frame clones and is missing some. The sample yields 120,000 or so clones, about 90% seen once. The entry originates in a study of T cell responses to AZD1222 COVID-19 vaccine. The length of the CDR3 is 14 residues. Germline V gives CDR1 ENHRY, CDR2 SYGVKD. Trimming took off 2 bases at V and 0 bases at J, with 7 bases between the two ends. Broader study findings: Repertoire sampling occurred only after the peak T cell response. The donor group comprised mostly white British people and more females; the analysis possibly underestimated clonal diversity. A rise in Spike-specific TCR breadth and depth followed two AZD1222 doses.

This specimen was peripheral blood, taken on day 0 of MenACWY control vaccination. This TCR was recovered from an adult in good health. This chain uses TRBV10-3 with TRBJ2-5; D is uncertain. The CDR3 DNA sequence: TGTGCCATCAGTGAGGCAAATAACCAAGAGACCCAGTACTTC. Translating gives CAISEANNQETQYF.